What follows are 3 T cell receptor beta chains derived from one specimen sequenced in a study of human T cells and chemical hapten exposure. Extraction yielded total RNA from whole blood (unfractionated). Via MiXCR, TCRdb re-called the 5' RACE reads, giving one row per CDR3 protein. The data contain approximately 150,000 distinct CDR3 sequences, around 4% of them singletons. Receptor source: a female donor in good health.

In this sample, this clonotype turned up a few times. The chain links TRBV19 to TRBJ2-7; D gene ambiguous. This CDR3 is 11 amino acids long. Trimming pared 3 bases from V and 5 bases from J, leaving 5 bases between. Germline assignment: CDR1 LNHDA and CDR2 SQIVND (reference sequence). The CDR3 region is CASSMGDEQYF. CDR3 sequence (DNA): TGTGCCAGTAGTATGGGCGACGAGCAGTACTTC.

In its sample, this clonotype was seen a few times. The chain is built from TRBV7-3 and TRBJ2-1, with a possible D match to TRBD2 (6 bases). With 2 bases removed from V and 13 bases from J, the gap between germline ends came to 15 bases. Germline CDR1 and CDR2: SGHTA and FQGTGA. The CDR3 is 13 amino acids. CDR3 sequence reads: CASSLLSGGSQFF. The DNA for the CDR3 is TGTGCCAGCAGCTTACTTTCTGGGGGGTCCCAGTTCTTC.

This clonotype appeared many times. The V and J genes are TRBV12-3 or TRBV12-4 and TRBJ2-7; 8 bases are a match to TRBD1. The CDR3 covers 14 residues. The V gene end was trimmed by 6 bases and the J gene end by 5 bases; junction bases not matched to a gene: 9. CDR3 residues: CASRRRGRRDEQYF. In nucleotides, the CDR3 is TGTGCCAGCAGACGCAGGGGGCGGAGGGACGAGCAGTACTTC.